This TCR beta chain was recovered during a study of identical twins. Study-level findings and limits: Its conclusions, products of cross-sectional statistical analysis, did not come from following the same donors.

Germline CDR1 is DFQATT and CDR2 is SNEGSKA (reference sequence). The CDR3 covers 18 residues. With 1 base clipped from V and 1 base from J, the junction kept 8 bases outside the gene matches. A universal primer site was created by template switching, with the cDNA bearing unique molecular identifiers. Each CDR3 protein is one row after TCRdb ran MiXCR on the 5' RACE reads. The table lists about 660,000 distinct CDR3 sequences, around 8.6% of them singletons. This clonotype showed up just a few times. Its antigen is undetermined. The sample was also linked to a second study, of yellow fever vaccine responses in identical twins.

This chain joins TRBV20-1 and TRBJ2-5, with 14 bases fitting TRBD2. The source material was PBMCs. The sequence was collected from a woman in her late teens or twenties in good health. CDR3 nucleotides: TGCAGTGCTAGAGGACTAGCGGGGGGGAAAAATCTCCAAGAGACCCAGTACTTC. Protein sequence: CSARGLAGGKNLQETQYF.